Below, 24 T cell receptor beta chains from the same sample are listed, as sequenced in a study of blood T cells in healthy people across ages. Together with a sample-barcoded 5' primer, a J-beta primer mix was included in a second PCR lasting about 7 to 12 cycles. TCRdb fed the 5' RACE reads into MiXCR, producing one record per CDR3 protein. The table lists about 1.6 million distinct CDR3 sequences, about 35% of them singletons, with 11% in the top ten. Sequencing used blood. The origin of the receptors is a woman younger than 45 in good health.

The gene calls are TRBV7-3 and TRBJ2-1; 10 bases are a match to TRBD2. Losses at the gene ends were 2 bases for V and 9 bases for J; bases not matched to a gene: 7. The germline CDR1 and CDR2 sequences are SGHTA and FQGTGA. The CDR3 contains 15 residues. CDR3 bases: TGTGCCAGCAGCTTACCTAGCGGGGGTTATTTTGAGCAGTTCTTC. Translating gives CASSLPSGGYFEQFF.

This clonotype was detected only a few times. The V gene is TRBV27, the J gene TRBJ2-1, with TRBD1 as a possible D gene (6 bases). Trimming shortened V by 3 bases and J by 8 bases, and 11 bases separated the two germline ends. The CDR3 totals 13 residues. Germline V gene lookup returns CDR1 MNHEY and CDR2 SMNVEV (reference sequence). In nucleotides, the CDR3 is TGTGCCAGCAGTTTTGTCACAGGGTATGAGCAGTTCTTC. Translation: CASSFVTGYEQFF.

The V and J genes are TRBV9 and TRBJ2-7; D gene unclear. Germline values: CDR1 SGDLS, CDR2 YYNGEE. Trimming took 0 bases from V and 6 from J, leaving 13 bases between them. The CDR3 runs to 14 residues. The CDR3 DNA sequence: TGTGCCAGCAGCGTAGCTGTGGGGAATGGCGAGCAGTACTTC. This sequence encodes CASSVAVGNGEQYF.

The rearrangement links TRBV29-1 to TRBJ2-5, with unresolved D. From germline, CDR1 is SQVTM and CDR2 ANQGSEA. The CDR3 has 13 amino acids. Trimming took off 7 bases at V and 5 bases at J, with 17 bases between the two ends. The CDR3 protein is CSGLTIRFETQYF. The CDR3 region has the DNA TGCAGCGGCTTAACTATCCGGTTTGAGACCCAGTACTTC.

Worth noting for this clonotype: A much larger clone sits a single nucleotide away, making a read error possible. The rearrangement joins TRBV6-5 to TRBJ2-3; a possible D gene is TRBD2 (6 bases). From germline, CDR1 is MNHEY and CDR2 SVGAGI. The CDR3 extends over 15 amino acids. V gave up 2 bases and J gave up 0 bases, with 9 bases separating them. CDR3 DNA: TGTGCCAGCAGTTACCGCGGGGTTAGCACAGATACGCAGTATTTT. Amino acids: CASSYRGVSTDTQYF.

The table lists this clonotype with a few counts. The rearrangement links TRBV27 to TRBJ2-1; 12 bases are a match to TRBD2. Germline assignment: CDR1 MNHEY and CDR2 SMNVEV (reference sequence). CDR3 size: 17 residues. V dropped 6 bases and J dropped 7; count of bases not matched to a gene: 13. CDR3 residues: CASSLRVLAGGRNEQFF. The CDR3 bases are TGTGCCAGCAGCCTCAGGGTCCTAGCGGGAGGGCGGAATGAGCAGTTCTTC.

This clonotype was found a few times. The V call is TRBV5-6, the J call TRBJ2-1, with D tentatively TRBD1 (5 bases). In germline, CDR1 is SGHDT, CDR2 YYEEEE. V lost 1 base and J 8 bases, leaving 16 bases between the germline ends. This CDR3 is 15 amino acids long. The DNA for the CDR3 is TGTGCCAGCAGCTTGAACAGGCCCCGAGGCGATGAGCAGTTCTTC. It specifies CASSLNRPRGDEQFF.

The V call is TRBV3-1, the J call TRBJ2-3, with D maybe TRBD1 (6 bases). Germline V gives CDR1 LGHDT, CDR2 YNNKEL (reference sequence). CDR3 length: 17 residues. With 1 base removed from V and 4 bases from J, the gap between germline ends came to 18 bases. DNA of the CDR3: TGTGCCAGCAGCCAAGTTCCGGACAGCCGTACCCCAGATACGCAGTATTTT. It codes for CASSQVPDSRTPDTQYF.

This clonotype was recorded a few times. The chain uses TRBV12-3 or TRBV12-4 and TRBJ1-2, with D possibly matching TRBD1 (6 bases). CDR3 size: 14 residues. The V end lost 3 bases, the J end lost 8 bases, and 16 bases lay between the germline ends. The CDR3 DNA reads TGTGCCAGCAGTTTGGGACAAACCTATGACGGCTACACCTTC. It translates to CASSLGQTYDGYTF.

The chain employs TRBV6-6 and TRBJ1-1; tentatively, D is TRBD1 (5 bases). Germline V gene sequence: CDR1 MNHNY, CDR2 SVGAGI (reference sequence). This CDR3 has 14 residues. Between the trimmed V and J ends, which lost 4 bases and 9 bases, there was a span of 18 bases. The CDR3 reads CASSSQDLGTKAFF. CDR3 in DNA: TGTGCCAGCAGTTCACAGGACCTGGGGACTAAAGCTTTCTTT.

The chain uses TRBV20-1 and TRBJ2-3; 9 bases match TRBD2. With V trimmed by 8 bases and J by 4 bases, 19 bases remained unmatched. The CDR3 is 17 amino acids. Germline CDR1 and CDR2: DFQATT and SNEGSKA (reference sequence). Here the CDR3 DNA reads TGCAGTACTACCCCGAGGGCTAGCGGGATTGGGGCAGATACGCAGTATTTT. Its translation is CSTTPRASGIGADTQYF.

The chain employs TRBV27 and TRBJ2-3; D remains ambiguous. The closer fit of TRBJ1-5 to the DNA end suggests the J call may be wrong. The CDR3 length is 14 residues. CDR1 MNHEY and CDR2 SMNVEV come from the germline V gene (reference sequence). CDR3 bases: TGTGCCAGCAGCCTAGACGACTTATCAGATACGCAGCATTTT. Its protein product is CASSLDDLSDTQHF.

This rearrangement joins TRBV28 to TRBJ2-7; D is possibly TRBD2 (5 bases). Trimming took 7 bases from V and 4 from J, leaving 23 bases between them. The CDR3 loop spans 16 amino acids. Germline assignment: CDR1 MDHEN and CDR2 SYDVKM. CDR3 DNA: TGTGCCAGCACCCAACCTGGCTTGCGGGTAGAGTACGAGCAGTACTTC. Translation gives CASTQPGLRVEYEQYF.

The table lists this clonotype with a few counts. This chain links TRBV2 with TRBJ2-6; no reliable D call. Deletions cut 5 bases from V and 0 bases from J, with 11 bases between. The CDR3 spans 16 residues. The germline V gene has CDR1 SNHLY and CDR2 FYNNEI. In DNA, the CDR3 is TGTGCCAGCAGTTCAGCTCCCTCCTCTGGGGCCAACGTCCTGACTTTC. Translated: CASSSAPSSGANVLTF.

The rearrangement uses TRBV20-1 and TRBJ1-2; D gene unclear. The CDR3 consists of 11 residues. CDR1 and CDR2 (germline): DFQATT, SNEGSKA (reference sequence). Trimming removed 1 base from V and 8 bases from J, with 8 bases in between. The CDR3 is CSARAVWGYTF. The CDR3 DNA follows: TGCAGTGCTAGAGCCGTTTGGGGCTACACCTTC.

This clonotype was seen a handful of times. V is TRBV28 and J is TRBJ2-3; TRBD2 aligns across 8 bases. The germline CDR1 and CDR2 sequences are MDHEN and SYDVKM. This CDR3 comprises 16 residues. The V gene end was trimmed by 2 bases and the J gene end by 3 bases; junction bases not matched to a gene: 7. CDR3 residues: CASSLRGTRTTDTQYF. In nucleotides, the CDR3 is TGTGCCAGCAGTTTAAGAGGGACTAGAACGACAGATACGCAGTATTTT. Drawing the rest from reference TRBV28 and TRBJ2-3, the complete variable domain is DVKVTQSSRYLVKRTGEKVFLECVQDMDHENMFWYRQDPGLGLRLIYFSYDVKMKEKGDIPEGYSVSREKKERFSLILESASTNQTSMYLCASSLRGTRTTDTQYFGPGTRLTVL.

For this clonotype: One base away lies a much larger clone, so this may be a sequencing read error. The rearrangement joins TRBV29-1 to TRBJ2-5; D is uncertain. Per germline, CDR1 SQVTM and CDR2 ANQGSEA. This CDR3 region has 16 residues. V dropped 0 bases and J dropped 11 bases, with 25 bases sitting between them. CDR3 nucleotide sequence: TGCAGCGTTGAAGACCCGGACGGCCAAGGTACCTACGCGCAGTACTTC. It codes for CSVEDPDGQGTYAQYF.

This clonotype occurred once. The CDR3, as DNA: TGTGCCAGCAGCGAACGGGACTACTCCTACGAGCAGTACTTC. Translation gives CASSERDYSYEQYF. This rearrangement joins TRBV6-5 to TRBJ2-7; 7 bases are shared with TRBD2. This CDR3 is built from 14 residues. Germline values: CDR1 MNHEY, CDR2 SVGAGI. V shed 6 bases and J 0 bases; nucleotides not matched to a gene: 5.

There are many counts of this clonotype. The gene calls are TRBV29-1 and TRBJ2-7; weak D call: TRBD2 (6 bases). Germline V gene lookup returns CDR1 SQVTM and CDR2 ANQGSEA. V was trimmed by 0 bases and J by 6 bases, leaving 12 bases between them. The CDR3 runs to 13 residues. The CDR3 region has the DNA TGCAGCGTTGAAGAAGGGCGGGGCAGCGAGCAGTACTTC. It codes for CSVEEGRGSEQYF.

The sample holds a few counts of this clonotype. V is TRBV7-2 and J is TRBJ2-3; 8 bases align to TRBD1. This CDR3 contains 18 residues. Germline CDR1 reads SGHTA; CDR2 reads FQGNSA. After removal of 5 bases from V and 2 bases from J, the junction contained 15 bases not matched to a gene. The CDR3 is CASSPRGPTRQPTDTQYF. The CDR3 DNA follows: TGTGCCAGCAGCCCCAGGGGGCCTACCCGACAACCCACAGATACGCAGTATTTT.

The chain links TRBV29-1 to TRBJ1-2; D gene ambiguous. The CDR3 is 12 residues long. Germline V gene data show CDR1 as SQVTM and CDR2 as ANQGSEA. Trimming took off 1 base at V and 4 bases at J, with 7 bases between the two ends. The CDR3, as DNA: TGCAGCGTTGAAGCATTTCTCTATGGCTACACCTTC. It translates to CSVEAFLYGYTF.

The rearrangement uses TRBV10-3 and TRBJ2-2; D is perhaps TRBD1 (6 bases). CDR3 length: 13 residues. The V end was cut by 5 bases, the J end by 4 bases, with 8 bases between. Germline loops: CDR1 ENHRY, CDR2 SYGVKD. CDR3 in amino acids: CAISKTGTGELFF. The CDR3 nucleotides read TGTGCCATCAGTAAGACAGGCACCGGGGAGCTGTTTTTT.

The genes are TRBV15 and TRBJ1-2, with 8 bases lining up with TRBD1. The junction had 8 bases not matched to a gene; V was cut back by 4 bases and J by 7 bases. The CDR3 has 14 amino acids. Germline values: CDR1 LNHNV, CDR2 YYDKDF (reference sequence). CDR3 bases: TGTGCCACCAGCAACCGGGACAGGCCCTCTGGCTACACCTTC. This sequence encodes CATSNRDRPSGYTF.

The rearrangement joins TRBV11-2 to TRBJ2-5; D is perhaps TRBD1 (5 bases). The CDR3 totals 16 residues. CDR1 is SGHAT and CDR2 is FQNNGV in the germline V gene. The ends were cut back, 1 base at V and 2 bases at J, with 14 bases in the middle. CDR3 nucleotides: TGTGCCAGCAGCTTAGGCAGTAAGGGGCTTCAAGAGACCCAGTACTTC. This codes for CASSLGSKGLQETQYF. Full variable domain (outside the CDR3, taken from reference TRBV11-2 and TRBJ2-5): EAGVAQSPRYKIIEKRQSVAFWCNPISGHATLYWYQQILGQGPKLLIQFQNNGVVDDSQLPKDRFSAERLKGVDSTLKIQPAKLEDSAVYLCASSLGSKGLQETQYFGPGTRLLVL.